This T cell receptor (beta chain) was sequenced during a study of CD8+ T cells in alopecia areata. In the study overall: Twice daily, treated patients received 5 to 10 mg of oral tofacitinib.

Treatment of the sample: oral pan-JAK inhibitor, 5-10 mg twice daily. Sorted out of PBMCs were CD4+ T cells and CD8+ T cells. This clone has only one observation. Its cognate antigen is unknown. Study-wide results and caveats: A great number of expanded lesional clones endured in scalp and blood during tofacitinib.

The CDR3 spans 16 residues. The V and J ends lost 3 bases and 8 bases respectively, with 20 bases between them. Per germline, CDR1 SGHNT and CDR2 YENEEA. Extracted RNA was reverse transcribed into cDNA, the sequencing template. The table came from immunoSEQ multiplex PCR; TCRdb's copy has only in-frame clones and leaves some out. The sample lists 150,000 to 200,000 clones, about 65% occurring once. The sequenced sample was CD4+ T cells sorted from blood, obtained around week 50, from a patient treated with tofacitinib. V gene TRBV11-3 combines with J gene TRBJ2-1; D perhaps matches TRBD2 (6 bases). The clonotype was recovered from a human donor with alopecia areata. The CDR3 bases are TGTGCCAGCAGCTTTTCATGGGGGGATCTTAGCGATGAGCAGTTCTTC. Translation: CASSFSWGDLSDEQFF.